The present entry profiles one TCR beta chain with its context. Germline CDR1 reads SGDLS; CDR2 reads YYNGEE. The CDR3 has 14 residues. Between the trimmed V and J ends, which lost 0 bases and 4 bases, there was a span of 10 bases. PCR was performed a second time for about 7 to 12 cycles using a sample-barcoded 5' primer and a J-beta primer mix. TCRdb reprocessed the 5' RACE reads with MiXCR, giving one entry per CDR3 protein. Among over 950,000 distinct CDR3 sequences listed, around two fifths were seen once. The sample comes from a study of blood T cells in healthy people across ages. The sequencing input was blood. The V and J genes are TRBV9 and TRBJ1-2; maybe TRBD1 (5 bases). The sequence was collected from a man aged 18 to 35 in good health. The CDR3 DNA is TGTGCCAGCAGCGTAGCTCCACAGGCCTATGGCTACACCTTC. This sequence encodes CASSVAPQAYGYTF. The variable domain in full, with the rest retrieved from reference TRBV9 and TRBJ1-2, is DSGVTQTPKHLITATGQRVTLRCSPRSGDLSVYWYQQSLDQGLQFLIQYYNGEERAKGNILERFSAQQFPDLHSELNLSSLELGDSALYFCASSVAPQAYGYTFGSGTRLTVV.